The 20 T cell receptor beta chains below come from one sample, sequenced in a study of tumor-infiltrating lymphocytes in primary liver carcinoma. DNA and RNA were both co-extracted from around 20-30 mg of bulk tissue that had not been sorted. Using a constant-region primer together with ProtoScript II reverse transcriptase, TCR beta cDNA was made from 500 ng of total RNA. Library construction for TCR beta comprised three nested multiplex PCR rounds performed with slightly modified ARM-PCR. Researchers ran the first two PCR rounds for around 10 cycles each with TRBV1-TRBV30 forward primers and a C-beta reverse primer. TCRdb passed the multiplex PCR reads through MiXCR, listing each CDR3 protein once. The sample lists about 130,000 distinct CDR3 sequences, around 64% occurring once. The sample comprised liver tumor tissue from sampling region 3. Subset reported: tumor region T3, left-lateral pole. Receptor source: a woman aged 55 to 70 with primary liver carcinoma and hepatitis B virus infection.

A word on this clonotype: A much larger clone lies a single base off, so this may be a read error. The chain couples TRBV5-6 to TRBJ1-2; 7 nucleotides match TRBD1. The length of the CDR3 is 14 residues. Germline CDR1 reads SGHDT; CDR2 reads YYEEEE. J was trimmed by 4 bases and V by 0 bases; bases with no gene match: 3. The CDR3 loop is CASSLGTGVYGYTF. CDR3 sequence (DNA): TGTGCCAGCAGCTTGGGGACAGGTGTCTATGGCTACACCTTC. Together with reference TRBV5-6 and TRBJ1-2, the CDR3 gives the full variable domain: DAGVTQSPTHLIKTRGQQVTLRCSPKSGHDTVSWYQQALGQGPQFIFQYYEEEERQRGNFPDRFSGHQFPNYSSELNVNALLLGDSALYLCASSLGTGVYGYTFGSGTRLTVV.

V is TRBV12-3 or TRBV12-4 and J is TRBJ2-7; possibly TRBD2 for D (6 bases). This CDR3 is 13 amino acids long. Trimming removed 8 bases at V and 6 bases at J, with 17 bases between. The CDR3 nucleotides are TGTGCCAGCCAATGGGGACTCTACAGCGAGCAGTACTTC. Protein product: CASQWGLYSEQYF.

The chain has TRBV11-3 and TRBJ2-1, with D perhaps assigned TRBD1 or TRBD2 (5 bases each). Germline assignment: CDR1 SGHNT and CDR2 YENEEA. The CDR3 contains 16 residues. This CDR3 is CVISRGTSTSYNEQFF. CDR3 sequence (DNA): TGTGTCATCAGCAGAGGGACCTCGACCTCCTACAATGAGCAGTTCTTC.

Turning to this clonotype: One junction end disagrees with the germline gene, perhaps due to a read error. V gene TRBV5-1 combines with J gene TRBJ2-7, with a weak D call TRBD1 (5 bases). The CDR3 is made up of 15 amino acids. Germline CDR1 is SGHRS and CDR2 is YFSETQ. The CDR3 loop is CAISFLGASGNEQYF. CDR3 bases: TGCGCCATCAGCTTCCTTGGGGCATCAGGTAACGAGCAGTACTTC. The whole variable domain, filled in from reference TRBV5-1 and TRBJ2-7, reads KAGVTQTPRYLIKTRGQQVTLSCSPISGHRSVSWYQQTPGQGLQFLFEYFSETQRNKGNFPGRFSGRQFSNSRSEMNVSTLELGDSALYLCAISFLGASGNEQYFGPGTRLTVT.

As concerns this clonotype: This may be a read error, as it is one base from a much larger clone. The chain is built from TRBV5-1 and TRBJ2-1, with TRBD2 matching over 9 bases. This CDR3 is 15 amino acids long. Germline values: CDR1 SGHRS, CDR2 YFSETQ. The CDR3 DNA is TGCGCCAGCAGCGGTTTAGCGGGAGCCCGCAATGAGCAGCTCTTC. Translated: CASSGLAGARNEQLF.

This clonotype appeared many times. V gene TRBV6-5 combines with J gene TRBJ2-1; possibly TRBD1 or TRBD2 for D (7 bases each). Germline V gene data show CDR1 as MNHEY and CDR2 as SVGAGI. The germline V and J ends were trimmed by 5 bases and 2 bases, with 13 bases remaining between them. The CDR3 spans 15 residues. The CDR3 coding sequence is TGTGCCAGCAGTGTCCAGGGGGGGGCCTACAATGAGCAGTTCTTC. This codes for CASSVQGGAYNEQFF.

V is TRBV10-2 and J is TRBJ2-7; 12 bases fit TRBD2. Germline CDR1 and CDR2: WSHSY and SAAADI. The CDR3 sequence is 17 residues long. Losses at the gene ends were 6 bases for V and 7 bases for J; bases not matched to a gene: 16. CDR3 sequence reads: CASRGLAGTAWTQEQYF. DNA of the CDR3: TGCGCCAGCAGGGGACTAGCGGGCACGGCCTGGACCCAAGAGCAGTACTTC.

This clonotype was detected many times. The chain combines TRBV5-6 with TRBJ1-4; D gene ambiguous. The CDR3 runs to 16 residues. V was cut by 0 bases and J by 0 bases, with 9 bases left in between. Germline V lookup: CDR1 SGHDT, CDR2 YYEEEE. The CDR3 sequence: CASSLGPGSTNEKLFF. The CDR3 DNA reads as TGTGCCAGCAGCTTGGGGCCCGGATCAACTAATGAAAAACTGTTTTTT.

About this clonotype itself: Just one base apart from a much larger clone, this may be a read error. The rearrangement uses TRBV7-8 and TRBJ2-5; TRBD2 matches at 7 bases. V shed 5 bases, J shed 4 bases, and the junction held 7 bases outside the gene matches. There are 14 residues in the CDR3. In germline, CDR1 is SGHVS, CDR2 FQNEAQ. The CDR3 coding sequence is TGTGCCAGCAGCGAGGCCGGGACTATAGAGACCCAGTACTTC. This encodes CASSEAGTIETQYF.

Regarding this clonotype: A read error may explain this, as a much larger clone is one base away. The rearrangement uses TRBV5-4 and TRBJ2-2; 7 nucleotides line up with TRBD2. The CDR3 length is 16 residues. CDR1 is SGHNT and CDR2 is YYREEE in the germline V gene (reference sequence). The CDR3 loop is CASSFGLAVNAGELFF. In DNA form, the CDR3 reads TGTGCCAGCAGCTTCGGGCTAGCGGTGAACGCCGGGGAGCTGTTTTTT.

This clonotype was seen only a few times. With a much larger clone just one base away, this may be a read error. The rearrangement uses TRBV7-9 and TRBJ2-1, with TRBD2 identical over 9 bases. The CDR3 runs 15 residues. The trim removed 7 bases at V and 6 bases at J, leaving 10 bases unmatched. Germline CDR1 is SEHNR and CDR2 is FQNEAQ (reference sequence). This chain's CDR3 is CASNSSGTSPNEQFF. For the CDR3, the DNA is TGTGCCAGCAACTCCTCCGGGACTAGCCCCAATGAGCAGTTCTTC.

Notes on this clonotype: This could be a read error, since a much larger clone is one nucleotide away. Since the CDR3 does not end with the conserved phenylalanine or tryptophan, this likely comes from a read error. This chain uses TRBV6-1 with TRBJ1-1; no clear D gene. CDR3 length: 15 residues. CDR1 and CDR2 (germline): MNHNS, SASEGT. V was shortened by 1 base and J by 3 bases, with 12 bases between the two germline ends. The CDR3 DNA reads TGTGCCAGCAGTGAAGTAACCGGTTCCTACACTGAAGCTTTCTCT. It encodes CASSEVTGSYTEAFS.

With respect to this clonotype: Since a much larger clone is just one base distant, this may be a read error. The chain combines TRBV28 with TRBJ2-7; no definite D call. V lost 5 bases to trimming and J lost 0 bases, with 5 bases between them. CDR3 length equals 12 residues. Germline CDR1 and CDR2: MDHEN and SYDVKM. The CDR3 loop reads CASSTGSYEQYF. CDR3 nucleotides: TGTGCCAGCAGTACGGGCTCCTACGAGCAGTACTTC.

The chain joins TRBV6-1 to TRBJ1-2; maybe TRBD1 (6 bases). V lost 3 bases and J 8 bases, leaving 22 bases between the germline ends. CDR3 length equals 16 residues. Germline CDR1 MNHNS, CDR2 SASEGT. The CDR3 reads CASSDSWKQGRKGYTF. CDR3 sequence (DNA): TGTGCCAGCAGTGATAGTTGGAAACAGGGACGTAAGGGCTACACCTTC.

Comments on this clonotype: A much larger clone differs by one base, so this may be a read error. The genes are TRBV4-1 and TRBJ2-2; 7 bases fit TRBD1. V lost 7 bases, J lost 7 bases, and 9 bases stayed unmatched. Germline CDR1 is MGHRA and CDR2 is YSYEKL. CDR3 length: 14 amino acids. CDR3 sequence (DNA): TGCGCCAGCATCACAGACAGGGCTCGCGGGGAGCTGTTTTTT. Its translation is CASITDRARGELFF.

Regarding this clonotype: Germline is not matched at one junction end, which may reflect a read error. The CDR3 sequence is CASSSTSGGSYDEQFF. The CDR3 DNA follows: TGCGCCAGCAGCTCTACTAGCGGGGGCTCCTACGATGAGCAGTTCTTC. This chain connects TRBV5-1 to TRBJ2-1; TRBD2 matches at 11 bases. This CDR3 region has 16 residues. Per germline, CDR1 SGHRS and CDR2 YFSETQ.

Note on this clonotype: This could be a read error, since a much larger clone is one nucleotide away. The gene calls are TRBV5-4 and TRBJ1-4, with D unresolved. Germline CDR1 SGHNT, CDR2 YYREEE (reference sequence). This CDR3 contains 14 residues. The CDR3 here is CASSLNQANEKLLF. CDR3 DNA: TGTGCCAGCAGCTTGAACCAGGCTAATGAAAAACTGCTTTTT.

This rearrangement joins TRBV29-1 to TRBJ1-2; 7 bases map to TRBD1. J lost 8 bases, V lost 7 bases, and 13 bases had no gene match. Germline V lookup: CDR1 SQVTM, CDR2 ANQGSEA. The CDR3 spans 13 residues. CDR3 coding DNA: TGCAGCGCCGTTCGGGACAGCTGGGACGGCTACACCTTC. Protein sequence: CSAVRDSWDGYTF.

The chain joins TRBV7-3 to TRBJ2-1; 12 bases align to TRBD2. CDR3 length: 16 residues. V dropped 0 bases and J dropped 9; count of bases not matched to a gene: 6. In germline, CDR1 is SGHTA, CDR2 FQGTGA. CDR3 coding DNA: TGTGCCAGCAGCTTAACGCCGGGACTAGCGGGTGGTGAGCAGTTCTTC. This gives the protein CASSLTPGLAGGEQFF.

Turning to this clonotype: This may be a read error: a much more frequent sequence differs by one nucleotide. The chain employs TRBV29-1 and TRBJ2-7; D unclear. The CDR3 is made up of 13 amino acids. Per the germline V gene, CDR1 is SQVTM and CDR2 is ANQGSEA. The CDR3 DNA reads as TGCGGCGTTGCATTTACAGCCCTGGGGGAGCAGTACTTC. Translating gives CGVAFTALGEQYF.